This TCR beta chain was recovered during a study of blood T cell repertoires in COVID-19. Overall study: The analysed material was cDNA or gDNA that came from T cells, B-cell-depleted T cells, or PBMCs.

Authors' data handling: Estimation of nucleated cell counts was performed using reference gene primer amplification. The data were produced by immunoSEQ multiplex PCR, yet TCRdb's version contains in-frame clones alone and is incomplete. Clonal size and the V and J genes are those of that table, whereas D and trimming came from the DNA. The repertoire consists of roughly 350,000 clones, with 91% occurring once and the leading ten covering around 3.5%. The CDR3 length is 18 residues. Germline lookup yields CDR1 LNHDA and CDR2 SQIVND (reference sequence). V was cut by 0 bases and J by 0 bases, with 15 bases left in between.

Sequencing used peripheral blood. The chain joins TRBV19 to TRBJ2-1, with D perhaps matching TRBD2 (5 bases). This TCR was recovered from a woman between 18 and 29 years old who had recovered from COVID-19. The CDR3 nucleotides read TGTGCCAGTAGTATAGATTCGGGGAACCCTGGCTCCTACAATGAGCAGTTCTTC. Protein product: CASSIDSGNPGSYNEQFF.